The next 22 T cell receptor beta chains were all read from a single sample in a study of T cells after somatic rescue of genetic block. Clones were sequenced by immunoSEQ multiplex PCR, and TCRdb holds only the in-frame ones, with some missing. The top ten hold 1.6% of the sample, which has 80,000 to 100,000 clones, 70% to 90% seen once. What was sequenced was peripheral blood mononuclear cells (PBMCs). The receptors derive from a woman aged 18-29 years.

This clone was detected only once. CDR3 DNA sequence: TGTGCCAGCAGGCGGGACTTCGCGCGAGAGCAGTACTTC. Translation gives CASRRDFAREQYF. The genes are TRBV6-5 and TRBJ2-7; D is perhaps TRBD2 (6 bases). This CDR3 has 13 amino acids. Between the trimmed V and J ends, which lost 6 bases and 7 bases, there was a span of 16 bases. CDR1 is MNHEY and CDR2 is SVGAGI in the germline V gene.

The CDR3, as DNA: TGTGCCAGCAGCTTAGTGCCGGACAGTGTCTATGGCTACACCTTC. Translation: CASSLVPDSVYGYTF. This chain connects TRBV11-3 to TRBJ1-2, with a weak D call TRBD1 (6 bases). Germline CDR1 reads SGHNT; CDR2 reads YENEEA. The CDR3 has 15 residues. V lost 1 base, J lost 4 bases, and 13 bases lay in between.

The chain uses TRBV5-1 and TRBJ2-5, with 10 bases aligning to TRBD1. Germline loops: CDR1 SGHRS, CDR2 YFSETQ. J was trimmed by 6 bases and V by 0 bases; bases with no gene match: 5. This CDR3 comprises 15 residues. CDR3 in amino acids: CASSLGDRGVKTQYF. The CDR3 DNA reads TGCGCCAGCAGCTTGGGGGACAGGGGAGTAAAGACCCAGTACTTC.

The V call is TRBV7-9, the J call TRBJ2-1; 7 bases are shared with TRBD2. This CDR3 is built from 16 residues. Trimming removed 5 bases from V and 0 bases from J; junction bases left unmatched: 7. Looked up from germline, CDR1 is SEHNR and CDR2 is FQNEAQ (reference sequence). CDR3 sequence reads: CASSPLGLSSYNEQFF. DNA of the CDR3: TGTGCCAGCAGCCCCCTGGGACTATCCTCCTACAATGAGCAGTTCTTC.

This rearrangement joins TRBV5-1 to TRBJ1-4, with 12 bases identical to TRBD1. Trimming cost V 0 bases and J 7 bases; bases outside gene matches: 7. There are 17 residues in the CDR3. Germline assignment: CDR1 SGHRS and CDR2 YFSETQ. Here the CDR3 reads CASSLGGQGAKREKLFF. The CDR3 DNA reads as TGCGCCAGCAGCTTGGGGGGACAGGGGGCCAAGCGTGAAAAACTGTTTTTT.

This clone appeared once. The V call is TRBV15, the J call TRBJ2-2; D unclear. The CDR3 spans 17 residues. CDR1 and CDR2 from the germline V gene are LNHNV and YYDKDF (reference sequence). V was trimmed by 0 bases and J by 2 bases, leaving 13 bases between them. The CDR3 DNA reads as TGTGCCACCAGCAGAGAGCGACTTATTGGCAACACCGGGGAGCTGTTTTTT. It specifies CATSRERLIGNTGELFF.

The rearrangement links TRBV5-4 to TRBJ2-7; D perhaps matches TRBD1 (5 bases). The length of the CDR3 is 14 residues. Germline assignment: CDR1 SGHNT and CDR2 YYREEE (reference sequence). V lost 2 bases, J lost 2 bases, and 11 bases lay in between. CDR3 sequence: CASSFSDRAYEQYF. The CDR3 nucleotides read TGTGCCAGCAGCTTTTCCGACAGAGCCTACGAGCAGTACTTC.

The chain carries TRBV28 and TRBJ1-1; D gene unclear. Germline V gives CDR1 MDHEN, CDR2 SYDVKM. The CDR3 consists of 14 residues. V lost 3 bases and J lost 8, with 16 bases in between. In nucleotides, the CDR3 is TGTGCCAGCAGTTTTAATGGCCTCAAGGGAGAAGCTTTCTTT. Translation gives CASSFNGLKGEAFF.

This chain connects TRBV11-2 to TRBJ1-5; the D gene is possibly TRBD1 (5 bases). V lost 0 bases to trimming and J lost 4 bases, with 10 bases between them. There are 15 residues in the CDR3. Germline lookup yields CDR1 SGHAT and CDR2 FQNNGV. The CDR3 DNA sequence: TGTGCCAGCAGCTTAGAAAGGGGAGGGAATCAGCCCCAGCATTTT. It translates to CASSLERGGNQPQHF. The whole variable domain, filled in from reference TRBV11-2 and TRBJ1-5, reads EAGVAQSPRYKIIEKRQSVAFWCNPISGHATLYWYQQILGQGPKLLIQFQNNGVVDDSQLPKDRFSAERLKGVDSTLKIQPAKLEDSAVYLCASSLERGGNQPQHFGDGTRLSIL.

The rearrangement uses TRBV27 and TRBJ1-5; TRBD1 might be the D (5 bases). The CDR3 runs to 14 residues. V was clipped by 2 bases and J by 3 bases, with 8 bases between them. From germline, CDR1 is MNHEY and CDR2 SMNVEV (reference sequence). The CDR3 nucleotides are TGTGCCAGCAGTTTAGCAGGGTTCAATCAGCCCCAGCATTTT. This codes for CASSLAGFNQPQHF.

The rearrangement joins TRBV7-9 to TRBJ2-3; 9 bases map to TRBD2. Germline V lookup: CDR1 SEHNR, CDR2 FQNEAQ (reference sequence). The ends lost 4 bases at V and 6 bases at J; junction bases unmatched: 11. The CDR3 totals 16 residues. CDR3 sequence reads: CASSSTSGRPGDTQYF. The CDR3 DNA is TGTGCCAGCAGCTCCACTAGCGGGCGACCCGGGGATACGCAGTATTTT.

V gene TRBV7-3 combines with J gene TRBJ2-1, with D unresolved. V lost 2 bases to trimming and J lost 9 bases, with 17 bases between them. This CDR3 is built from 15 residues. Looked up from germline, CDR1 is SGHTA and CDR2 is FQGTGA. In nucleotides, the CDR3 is TGTGCCAGCAGCTTATCTCCGCAAGCCTGGGTTGAGCAGTTCTTC. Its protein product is CASSLSPQAWVEQFF.

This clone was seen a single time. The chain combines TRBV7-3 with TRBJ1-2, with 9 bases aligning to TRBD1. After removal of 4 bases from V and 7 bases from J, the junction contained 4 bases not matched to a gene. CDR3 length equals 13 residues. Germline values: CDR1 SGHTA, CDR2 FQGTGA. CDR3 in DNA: TGTGCCAGCAGCTCGACAGGGGGTGGTGGCTACACCTTC. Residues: CASSSTGGGGYTF.

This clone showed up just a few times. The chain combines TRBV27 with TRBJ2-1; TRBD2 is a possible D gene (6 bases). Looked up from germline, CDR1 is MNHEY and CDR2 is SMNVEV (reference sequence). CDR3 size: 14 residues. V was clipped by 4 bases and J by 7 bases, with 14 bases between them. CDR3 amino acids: CASSWSGWENEQFF. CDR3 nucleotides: TGTGCCAGCAGTTGGAGCGGGTGGGAGAATGAGCAGTTCTTC.

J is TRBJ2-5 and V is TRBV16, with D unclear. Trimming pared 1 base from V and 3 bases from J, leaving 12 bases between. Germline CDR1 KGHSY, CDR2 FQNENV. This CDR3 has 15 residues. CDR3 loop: CASSQFVANEETQYF. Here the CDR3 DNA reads TGTGCCAGCAGCCAATTCGTTGCGAACGAAGAGACCCAGTACTTC.

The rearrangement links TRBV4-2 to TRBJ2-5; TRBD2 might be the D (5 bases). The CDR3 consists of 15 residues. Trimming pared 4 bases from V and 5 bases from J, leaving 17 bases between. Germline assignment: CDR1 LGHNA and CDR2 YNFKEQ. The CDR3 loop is CASSPFGPRGETQYF. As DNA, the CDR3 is TGTGCCAGCAGCCCGTTTGGACCCAGAGGGGAGACCCAGTACTTC.

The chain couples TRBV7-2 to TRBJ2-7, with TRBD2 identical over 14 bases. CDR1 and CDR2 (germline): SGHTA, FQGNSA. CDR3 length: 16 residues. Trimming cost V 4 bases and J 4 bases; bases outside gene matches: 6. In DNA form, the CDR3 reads TGTGCCAGCAGCTCGCTGGGACTAGCGGGAGCGTACGAGCAGTACTTC. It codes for CASSSLGLAGAYEQYF.

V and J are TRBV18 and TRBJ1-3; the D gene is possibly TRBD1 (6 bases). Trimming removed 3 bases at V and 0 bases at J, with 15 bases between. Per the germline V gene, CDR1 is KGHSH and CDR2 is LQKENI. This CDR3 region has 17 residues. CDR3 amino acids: CASSPQQGPVSGNTIYF. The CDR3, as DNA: TGTGCCAGCTCACCCCAACAGGGCCCCGTCTCTGGAAACACCATATATTTT.

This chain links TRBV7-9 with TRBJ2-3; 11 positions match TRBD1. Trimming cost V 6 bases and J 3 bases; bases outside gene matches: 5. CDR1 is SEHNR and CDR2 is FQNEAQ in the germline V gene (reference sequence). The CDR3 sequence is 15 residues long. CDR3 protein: CASSPGTGGTDTQYF. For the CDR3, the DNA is TGTGCCAGCAGTCCCGGGACAGGGGGAACAGATACGCAGTATTTT.

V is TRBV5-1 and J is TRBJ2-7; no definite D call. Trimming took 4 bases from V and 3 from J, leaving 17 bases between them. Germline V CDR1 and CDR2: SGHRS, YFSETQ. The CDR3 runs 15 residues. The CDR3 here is CASSPRRVGYYEQYF. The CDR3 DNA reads TGCGCCAGCAGCCCGCGGAGAGTGGGCTACTACGAGCAGTACTTC.

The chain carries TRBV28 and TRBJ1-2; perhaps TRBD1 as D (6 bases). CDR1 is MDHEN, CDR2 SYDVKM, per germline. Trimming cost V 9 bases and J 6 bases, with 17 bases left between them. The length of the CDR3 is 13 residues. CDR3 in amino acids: CASRKRDTDGYTF. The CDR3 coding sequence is TGTGCCAGTCGCAAAAGGGACACCGATGGCTACACCTTC.

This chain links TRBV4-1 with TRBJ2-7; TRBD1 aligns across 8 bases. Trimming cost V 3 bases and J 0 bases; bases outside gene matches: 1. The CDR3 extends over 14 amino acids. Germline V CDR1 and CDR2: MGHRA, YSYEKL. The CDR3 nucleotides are TGCGCCAGCAGCCATGGGACAGGCTCCTACGAGCAGTACTTC. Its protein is CASSHGTGSYEQYF.